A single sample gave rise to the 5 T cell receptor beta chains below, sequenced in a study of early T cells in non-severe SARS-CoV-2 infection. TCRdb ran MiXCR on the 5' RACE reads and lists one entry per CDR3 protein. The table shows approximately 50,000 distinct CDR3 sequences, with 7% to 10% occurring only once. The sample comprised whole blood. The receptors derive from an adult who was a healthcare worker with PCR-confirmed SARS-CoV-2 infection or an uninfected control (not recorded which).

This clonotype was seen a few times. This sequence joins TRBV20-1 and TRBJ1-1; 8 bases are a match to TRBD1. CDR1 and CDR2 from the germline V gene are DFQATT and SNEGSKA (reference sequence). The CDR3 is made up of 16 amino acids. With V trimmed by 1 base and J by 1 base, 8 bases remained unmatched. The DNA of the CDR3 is TGCAGTGCTAGAGCGGAGACAGGGGATGGGAACACTGAAGCTTTCTTT. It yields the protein CSARAETGDGNTEAFF.

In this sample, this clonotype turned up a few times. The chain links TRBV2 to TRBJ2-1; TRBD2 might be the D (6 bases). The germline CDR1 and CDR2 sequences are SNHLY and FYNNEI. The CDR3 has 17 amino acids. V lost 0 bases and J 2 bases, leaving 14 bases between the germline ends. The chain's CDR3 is CASSEALGLAAYNEQFF. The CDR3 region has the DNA TGTGCCAGCAGTGAAGCTCTCGGATTAGCGGCCTACAATGAGCAGTTCTTC.

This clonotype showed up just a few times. The CDR3 nucleotides are TGTGCCAGCAGTTTTAACGACTGGGCCGAGCAGTACTTC. Its translation: CASSFNDWAEQYF. J is TRBJ2-7 and V is TRBV12-3 or TRBV12-4; no clear D gene. CDR3 length equals 13 residues. V shed 3 bases and J shed 6 bases, with 12 bases lying between them.

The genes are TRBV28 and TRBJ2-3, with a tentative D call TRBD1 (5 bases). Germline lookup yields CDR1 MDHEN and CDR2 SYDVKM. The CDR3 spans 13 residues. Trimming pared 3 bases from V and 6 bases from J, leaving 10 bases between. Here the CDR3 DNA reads TGTGCCAGCAGTTTCCAGGGAATGGATACGCAGTATTTT. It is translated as CASSFQGMDTQYF.

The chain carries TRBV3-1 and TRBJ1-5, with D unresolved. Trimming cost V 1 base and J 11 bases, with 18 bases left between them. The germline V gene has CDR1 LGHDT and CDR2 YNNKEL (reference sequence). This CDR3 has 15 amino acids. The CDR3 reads CASSQGAFKVLSQHF. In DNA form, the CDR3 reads TGTGCCAGCAGCCAAGGGGCCTTTAAGGTTCTTTCCCAGCATTTT.